The 20 T cell receptor beta chains reported below all come from one sample, sequenced in a study of neurological immune-mediated disorders. Each CDR3 protein gets one entry after TCRdb re-called the 5' RACE reads with MiXCR. The data contain 60,000 to 85,000 distinct CDR3 sequences, 5% to 6% of them singletons. The sequenced sample consisted of PBMCs. The receptor source for this set is a woman aged 25 to 39 with multiple sclerosis.

This clonotype was observed many times. The chain carries TRBV10-3 and TRBJ2-1, with D possibly TRBD2 on 5 matching bases. CDR3 length: 12 residues. V dropped 2 bases and J dropped 10 bases, with 9 bases sitting between them. Germline V lookup: CDR1 ENHRY, CDR2 SYGVKD. The CDR3 protein is CAISEAGGEQFF. Here the CDR3 DNA reads TGTGCCATCAGTGAGGCGGGCGGGGAGCAGTTCTTC.

Only a few counts were recorded for this clonotype. The gene calls are TRBV20-1 and TRBJ2-5; 9 bases are a match to TRBD1. Germline-derived CDR1 and CDR2 are DFQATT and SNEGSKA (reference sequence). The ends lost 6 bases at V and 4 bases at J; junction bases unmatched: 15. The CDR3 consists of 16 residues. The CDR3 spells CSADPGQGLVGETQYF. The DNA for the CDR3 is TGCAGTGCCGACCCGGGACAGGGTTTAGTCGGAGAGACCCAGTACTTC.

This clonotype was detected only a few times. The chain recombines TRBV5-6 with TRBJ1-2, with 8 bases matching TRBD1. V dropped 5 bases and J dropped 3; count of bases not matched to a gene: 12. This CDR3 is 16 amino acids long. Germline V gene lookup returns CDR1 SGHDT and CDR2 YYEEEE. CDR3 sequence reads: CASRHDPTGADYGYTF. CDR3 nucleotides: TGTGCCAGCAGACACGACCCGACAGGGGCAGACTATGGCTACACCTTC.

In this sample, this clonotype turned up a few times. J is TRBJ2-4 and V is TRBV29-1; D is possibly TRBD2 (6 bases). The germline gives CDR1 SQVTM, CDR2 ANQGSEA. V lost 7 bases, J lost 1 base, and 20 bases lay in between. The CDR3 contains 16 residues. The CDR3 DNA sequence: TGCAGCGCAACTCGCCCCGGGAGCGGGGCCAAAAACATTCAGTACTTC. This encodes CSATRPGSGAKNIQYF.

This clonotype was counted only a few times. The chain carries TRBV5-5 and TRBJ2-3, with 10 bases that match TRBD2. Per germline, CDR1 SGHKS and CDR2 YYEKEE (reference sequence). Losses at the gene ends were 0 bases for V and 10 bases for J; bases not matched to a gene: 5. The CDR3 extends over 14 amino acids. DNA of the CDR3: TGTGCCAGCAGCTTGGCGAGCGGGGGGGCCCCGCAGTATTTT. Translation: CASSLASGGAPQYF.

This clonotype was counted ten times or more. This sequence joins TRBV20-1 and TRBJ2-1, with D unclear. In germline, CDR1 is DFQATT, CDR2 SNEGSKA (reference sequence). The germline V and J ends were trimmed by 0 bases and 3 bases, with 12 bases remaining between them. CDR3 length: 15 residues. For the CDR3, the DNA is TGCAGTGCTAGAGATAGTGATAGCCGCTACAATGAGCAGTTCTTC. Translating gives CSARDSDSRYNEQFF.

This clonotype turned up a few times. The J gene is TRBJ1-5, the V gene TRBV20-1; D ambiguous. The CDR3 runs to 13 residues. Germline CDR1 is DFQATT and CDR2 is SNEGSKA (reference sequence). V was clipped by 3 bases and J by 3 bases, with 9 bases between them. The CDR3 region is CSASPGSNQPQHF. As DNA, the CDR3 is TGCAGTGCTAGCCCGGGTTCCAATCAGCCCCAGCATTTT.

The table lists this clonotype with many counts. The chain joins TRBV12-3 or TRBV12-4 to TRBJ1-5; D is unclear. V lost 2 bases and J 4 bases, leaving 9 bases between the germline ends. The CDR3 loop spans 14 amino acids. The CDR3 here is CASSLRAGNQPQHF. The CDR3 region has the DNA TGTGCCAGCAGTTTAAGAGCAGGTAATCAGCCCCAGCATTTT.

This clonotype was observed at least ten times. The chain uses TRBV5-1 and TRBJ2-5; 7 bases fit TRBD1. CDR3 length equals 14 residues. The J segment lost 2 bases and the V segment lost 4 bases, leaving 5 bases of the junction unmatched. Germline-derived CDR1 and CDR2 are SGHRS and YFSETQ. CDR3 nucleotides: TGCGCCAGCAGCCCGGGACAGACTCAAGAGACCCAGTACTTC. Translation: CASSPGQTQETQYF.

This clonotype was recorded at least ten times. The genes are TRBV6-5 and TRBJ1-1; tentatively, D is TRBD1 (5 bases). From germline, CDR1 is MNHEY and CDR2 SVGAGI. The CDR3 totals 12 residues. V lost 0 bases, J lost 11 bases, and 10 bases lay in between. CDR3 DNA sequence: TGTGCCAGCAGTTACTCGGGCAGGGAGGCTTTCTTT. Translated, it gives CASSYSGREAFF.

In its sample, this clonotype was seen a few times. The V and J genes are TRBV14 and TRBJ1-1; perhaps TRBD1 as D (6 bases). This CDR3 has 14 residues. V shed 4 bases and J shed 6 bases, with 15 bases lying between them. Germline values: CDR1 SGHDN, CDR2 FVKESK. The DNA of the CDR3 is TGTGCCAGCAGCCCCGTCGGGGGCGCGGCTGAAGCTTTCTTT. Its translation is CASSPVGGAAEAFF.

Ten or more counts support this clonotype. J is TRBJ2-2 and V is TRBV5-1, with TRBD1 matching 7 bases. Germline loops: CDR1 SGHRS, CDR2 YFSETQ. V gave up 4 bases and J gave up 3 bases; unmatched junction bases: 9. The CDR3 is 16 amino acids. CDR3 bases: TGCGCCAGCAGCCCCCGACAGGGAAGGGACACCGGGGAGCTGTTTTTT. Its protein product is CASSPRQGRDTGELFF. Filled out from reference TRBV5-1 and TRBJ2-2, the complete variable domain reads KAGVTQTPRYLIKTRGQQVTLSCSPISGHRSVSWYQQTPGQGLQFLFEYFSETQRNKGNFPGRFSGRQFSNSRSEMNVSTLELGDSALYLCASSPRQGRDTGELFFGEGSRLTVL.

Worth noting for this clonotype: It may be a read error: a sequence one base away is much more abundant. V and J are TRBV5-5 and TRBJ1-4; tentative D call: TRBD1 (5 bases). Germline V gene sequence: CDR1 SGHKS, CDR2 YYEKEE (reference sequence). This CDR3 is built from 15 residues. V lost 4 bases to trimming and J lost 5 bases, with 15 bases between them. The CDR3 is CASSRKGDPNEKLFF. CDR3 in DNA: TGTGCCAGCAGCAGGAAAGGGGACCCGAATGAAAAACTGTTTTTT.

A few counts support this clonotype. The chain joins TRBV5-1 to TRBJ1-2; D perhaps matches TRBD1 (6 bases). CDR1 and CDR2 from the germline V gene are SGHRS and YFSETQ. V lost 0 bases and J 8 bases, leaving 23 bases between the germline ends. CDR3 length: 17 amino acids. The CDR3 nucleotides are TGCGCCAGCAGCTTGGAAGGCCAGGGGAGTTTTAGGGGCGGCTACACCTTC. This sequence encodes CASSLEGQGSFRGGYTF.

The sample holds many counts of this clonotype. J is TRBJ2-7 and V is TRBV20-1; 8 nucleotides line up with TRBD1. This CDR3 region has 15 residues. The germline V gene has CDR1 DFQATT and CDR2 SNEGSKA (reference sequence). The V gene end was trimmed by 0 bases and the J gene end by 5 bases; junction bases not matched to a gene: 9. The CDR3 region has the DNA TGCAGTGCTAGAGACCCTTCGACAGGGGACAACGAGCAGTACTTC. This translates into CSARDPSTGDNEQYF.

This clonotype showed up many times. This chain uses TRBV12-3 or TRBV12-4 with TRBJ1-2; D gene unclear. Trimming took 6 bases from V and 4 from J, leaving 12 bases between them. This CDR3 has 13 residues. This CDR3 reads CASSSGSLYGYTF. Written as DNA, the CDR3 is TGTGCCAGCAGCTCGGGCAGTCTCTATGGCTACACCTTC.

The chain is built from TRBV29-1 and TRBJ2-2, with D possibly TRBD2 on 5 matching bases. The length of the CDR3 is 14 residues. Trimming pared 6 bases from V and 1 base from J, leaving 12 bases between. Germline V gives CDR1 SQVTM, CDR2 ANQGSEA. CDR3 sequence: CSVRSGVNTGELFF. The CDR3, as DNA: TGCAGCGTCAGATCCGGGGTGAACACCGGGGAGCTGTTTTTT.

By share, this clonotype ranks as medium-sized. The V gene is TRBV27, the J gene TRBJ1-5; perhaps TRBD1 as D (5 bases). Trimming shortened V by 2 bases and J by 7 bases, and 15 bases separated the two germline ends. The CDR3 spans 15 residues. Looked up from germline, CDR1 is MNHEY and CDR2 is SMNVEV (reference sequence). The CDR3 spells CASSLDPGSRQPQHF. The CDR3 DNA is TGTGCCAGCAGTTTAGACCCAGGGTCGCGGCAGCCCCAGCATTTT.

For this clonotype: Possible read error: a much larger clone is one base away. The CDR3 loop reads CSVVLQGATNYGYTF. DNA for the CDR3: TGCAGCGTTGTTTTACAGGGGGCAACTAACTATGGCTACACCTTC. The chain links TRBV29-1 to TRBJ1-2; 9 nucleotides line up with TRBD1. The CDR3 has 15 amino acids. Germline V gene data show CDR1 as SQVTM and CDR2 as ANQGSEA. Trimming at V came to 4 bases and at J to 0 bases, leaving 6 bases not matched to a gene. Using reference TRBV29-1 and TRBJ1-2 for the parts outside the CDR3, the full variable domain is SAVISQKPSRDICQRGTSLTIQCQVDSQVTMMFWYRQQPGQSLTLIATANQGSEATYESGFVIDKFPISRPNLTFSTLTVSNMSPEDSSIYLCSVVLQGATNYGYTFGSGTRLTVV.

This clonotype showed up many times. This chain connects TRBV20-1 to TRBJ2-1; 10 nucleotides align to TRBD2. CDR3 length: 15 amino acids. Trimming at V came to 4 bases and at J to 3 bases, leaving 6 bases not matched to a gene. Germline CDR1 DFQATT, CDR2 SNEGSKA (reference sequence). CDR3 loop: CSATGTSAGYNEQFF. The CDR3, as DNA: TGCAGTGCTACCGGGACTAGCGCGGGCTACAATGAGCAGTTCTTC.